These 15 T cell receptor beta chains originate from one sample sequenced in a study of blood T cell repertoires in COVID-19. The repertoire was sequenced with immunoSEQ multiplex PCR; TCRdb's copy has only in-frame clones and lacks some. The data show about 140,000 clones, under 90% seen once. The sample consisted of PBMCs or T cells enriched from blood (not recorded which). These receptors all come from a woman younger than 30 who had been exposed to COVID-19.

The DNA of the CDR3 is TGTGCCAGCAGCGGGACAGGGAGGGAGCAGTACTTC. Translated: CASSGTGREQYF. The gene calls are TRBV7-8 and TRBJ2-7; 9 bases align to TRBD1. With 5 bases clipped from V and 7 bases from J, the junction kept 3 bases outside the gene matches. The germline CDR1 and CDR2 sequences are SGHVS and FQNEAQ. CDR3 size: 12 residues.

V is TRBV30 and J is TRBJ1-1; a weak D match, TRBD1 (6 bases). The germline V and J ends were trimmed by 4 bases and 7 bases, with 10 bases remaining between them. This CDR3 is 11 amino acids long. Germline CDR1 reads GTSNPN; CDR2 reads SVGIG (reference sequence). CDR3 residues: CAWNRAFEAFF. The CDR3 DNA sequence: TGTGCCTGGAACAGGGCGTTTGAAGCTTTCTTT.

The chain carries TRBV5-1 and TRBJ2-1, with 12 nucleotides matching TRBD1. Germline-derived CDR1 and CDR2 are SGHRS and YFSETQ. There are 17 residues in the CDR3. V lost 0 bases and J lost 5; bases outside the gene matches: 6. In DNA, the CDR3 is TGCGCCAGCAGCTTGGCGGGACAGGGGGCGATAAACAATGAGCAGTTCTTC. Its translation: CASSLAGQGAINNEQFF.

This clone showed up just once. The rearrangement links TRBV5-6 to TRBJ2-2; the D gene is possibly TRBD2 (5 bases). There are 16 residues in the CDR3. Trimming stripped 0 bases from V and 0 bases from J, with 9 bases between. The V gene's germline CDR1 is SGHDT and CDR2 YYEEEE. CDR3 in DNA: TGTGCCAGCAGCTTGGCCGGGCGGGCGAACACCGGGGAGCTGTTTTTT. Amino acids: CASSLAGRANTGELFF.

The chain couples TRBV15 to TRBJ1-1, with D possibly being TRBD1 (6 bases). Trimming shortened V by 5 bases and J by 2 bases, and 12 bases separated the two germline ends. The CDR3 spans 14 residues. Germline values: CDR1 LNHNV, CDR2 YYDKDF (reference sequence). CDR3 nucleotides: TGTGCCACCAGCGCCCGCAGGGGAAACACTGAAGCTTTCTTT. The encoded protein is CATSARRGNTEAFF.

The chain recombines TRBV2 with TRBJ1-1, with D unresolved. The CDR3 runs to 17 residues. From germline, CDR1 is SNHLY and CDR2 FYNNEI. Deletions cut 1 base from V and 3 bases from J, with 18 bases between. CDR3 DNA: TGTGCCAGCAGTGAAGTAGGGAGGGTTATTCGTCACACTGAAGCTTTCTTT. Protein sequence: CASSEVGRVIRHTEAFF. The full variable domain, completed using reference TRBV2 and TRBJ1-1, is EPEVTQTPSHQVTQMGQEVILRCVPISNHLYFYWYRQILGQKVEFLVSFYNNEISEKSEIFDDQFSVERPDGSNFTLKIRSTKLEDSAMYFCASSEVGRVIRHTEAFFGQGTRLTVV.

This chain uses TRBV27 with TRBJ2-1; TRBD2 matches 8 bases. The V segment lost 5 bases and the J segment 4 bases; nucleotides outside the gene matches: 22. This CDR3 spans 20 amino acids. Germline CDR1 is MNHEY and CDR2 is SMNVEV (reference sequence). The CDR3 spells CASSHPNTPGLVTRYNEQFF. Here the CDR3 DNA reads TGTGCCAGCAGTCACCCAAACACCCCGGGACTAGTTACGCGTTACAATGAGCAGTTCTTC.

J is TRBJ2-2 and V is TRBV5-1; tentatively, D is TRBD1 (6 bases). V was trimmed by 0 bases and J by 9 bases, leaving 21 bases between them. Germline lookup yields CDR1 SGHRS and CDR2 YFSETQ. This CDR3 has 17 residues. The CDR3 reads CASSLASIQQGFRELFF. CDR3 sequence (DNA): TGCGCCAGCAGCTTGGCCAGTATTCAACAGGGATTCCGGGAGCTGTTTTTT.

CDR3 sequence reads: CASSQDQRQGAWEQYF. CDR3 DNA sequence: TGCGCCAGCAGCCAAGATCAGCGACAGGGGGCCTGGGAGCAGTACTTC. This chain joins TRBV4-1 and TRBJ2-7; TRBD1 matches 10 bases. This CDR3 comprises 16 residues. The ends lost 0 bases at V and 7 bases at J; junction bases unmatched: 9. From germline, CDR1 is MGHRA and CDR2 YSYEKL.

J is TRBJ2-1 and V is TRBV28; TRBD1 might be the D (7 bases). There are 15 residues in the CDR3. V was trimmed by 4 bases and J by 0 bases, leaving 10 bases between them. Germline-derived CDR1 and CDR2 are MDHEN and SYDVKM. The DNA of the CDR3 is TGTGCCAGCAGTTCAGGGGGACTCTCCTACAATGAGCAGTTCTTC. Its translation: CASSSGGLSYNEQFF.

In nucleotides, the CDR3 is TGTGCCAGCAGCCAATATAAATACGAGCAGTACTTC. Amino acid sequence: CASSQYKYEQYF. The gene calls are TRBV3-1 (or the pseudogene TRBV3-2) and TRBJ2-7; no firm D call. Germline-derived CDR1 and CDR2 are LGHDT and YNNKEL (reference sequence). The CDR3 contains 12 residues. Trimming removed 2 bases at V and 4 bases at J, with 6 bases between.

The chain uses TRBV11-2 and TRBJ2-3; D is possibly TRBD2 (5 bases). The germline CDR1 and CDR2 sequences are SGHAT and FQNNGV. V lost 4 bases to trimming and J lost 1 base, with 12 bases between them. The CDR3 runs 15 residues. In DNA form, the CDR3 reads TGTGCCAGCAGCTGGACGGGAATTCGCACAGATACGCAGTATTTT. The encoded protein is CASSWTGIRTDTQYF. Full variable domain (outside the CDR3, taken from reference TRBV11-2 and TRBJ2-3): EAGVAQSPRYKIIEKRQSVAFWCNPISGHATLYWYQQILGQGPKLLIQFQNNGVVDDSQLPKDRFSAERLKGVDSTLKIQPAKLEDSAVYLCASSWTGIRTDTQYFGPGTRLTVL.

The chain combines TRBV28 with TRBJ1-5, with D perhaps matching TRBD1 (5 bases). The CDR3 runs to 13 residues. Trimming removed 2 bases from V and 4 bases from J, with 6 bases in between. The germline V gene encodes CDR1 MDHEN and CDR2 SYDVKM. This CDR3 reads CASSLNRNQPQHF. The CDR3 coding sequence is TGTGCCAGCAGTTTAAACAGGAATCAGCCCCAGCATTTT.

J is TRBJ2-7 and V is TRBV18; 7 bases map to TRBD2. This CDR3 is 15 amino acids long. V lost 0 bases to trimming and J lost 1 base; unmatched junction nucleotides: 3. Germline lookup yields CDR1 KGHSH and CDR2 LQKENI. This chain's CDR3 is CASSPPLAESYEQYF. Written as DNA, the CDR3 is TGTGCCAGCTCACCACCTCTAGCGGAGTCCTACGAGCAGTACTTC.

This rearrangement joins TRBV5-1 to TRBJ2-1; TRBD2 matches 8 bases. The CDR3 is 17 amino acids. Germline V gene lookup returns CDR1 SGHRS and CDR2 YFSETQ. The ends lost 1 base at V and 7 bases at J; junction bases unmatched: 13. The CDR3 spells CASSLPGGAGDRNEQFF. The CDR3, as DNA: TGCGCCAGCAGCTTGCCTGGCGGAGCGGGAGATAGGAATGAGCAGTTCTTC.